The present TCR beta chain was sequenced within a study of human T cells and chemical hapten exposure. Study context: Patch tests of 0.01% DPC on the upper back were read at 6 days. Predominantly women, the patients had alopecia areata, totalis or universalis.

TCRdb used MiXCR to reprocess the RACE reads, holding one entry per CDR3 protein. The table shows about 120,000 distinct CDR3 sequences, with roughly an eighth occurring only once. CDR1 is MNHEY, CDR2 SVGEGT, per germline. V lost 4 bases, J lost 6 bases, and 15 bases stayed unmatched. The CDR3 consists of 19 residues. This clonotype was detected ten times or more. The sample's time point: patch test 1, 2 weeks after DPC sensitization. The treatment: therapeutic diphenylcyclopropenone sensitization with weekly scalp DPC. Sequencing started from total RNA isolated from unfractionated whole blood. The sample consisted of whole blood, taken in connection with sensitization to the hapten diphenylcyclopropenone (DPC). This receptor was obtained from a man younger than 35 with alopecia areata. Some clones in this sample may be carry-over from other donors' samples. V usage is TRBV6-2 or TRBV6-3 and J usage is TRBJ2-1; TRBD2 matches 13 bases. The CDR3 sequence: CASSSRILAGGPNFNEQFF. In DNA form, the CDR3 reads TGTGCCAGCAGTTCCCGAATACTAGCGGGGGGGCCGAATTTCAATGAGCAGTTCTTC.